This T cell receptor beta chain is from a study of CD8+CD57+ T cells in acquired aplastic anemia. Across the study: Sorted CD4+ and CD8+ cells yielded around 3 ug of DNA on average. Study findings and constraints: Patients and controls had CD8+ Simpson's diversity values that were not significantly distinct. Patients and controls shared roughly 28 CD8+ CDR3 sequences, which appeared highly expressed in patients and within their immunodominant clones.

On this clonotype: Its antigen is still unknown.

Genomic DNA, the template, was used for profiling of the TCR beta VDJ and CDR3. TCRdb fed the reads into MiXCR, producing one record per CDR3 protein. Among about 270,000 distinct CDR3 sequences listed, about 56% were seen once. CDR1 and CDR2 (germline): DFQATT, SNEGSKA (reference sequence). V lost 3 bases to trimming and J lost 4 bases; unmatched junction nucleotides: 5. This CDR3 spans 15 amino acids. Sequencing was carried out using sorted CD4+, CD8+, or CD8+CD57+ T cells (not recorded which) from PBMCs. The V and J genes are TRBV20-1 and TRBJ2-2; 10 nucleotides agree with TRBD2. The TCR sequence derives from a human donor with severe aplastic anemia or a healthy control (not recorded which). The CDR3 DNA sequence: TGCAGTGCTAGGGCTAGCGGGAGAGGCACCGGGGAGCTGTTTTTT. Its protein product is CSARASGRGTGELFF.